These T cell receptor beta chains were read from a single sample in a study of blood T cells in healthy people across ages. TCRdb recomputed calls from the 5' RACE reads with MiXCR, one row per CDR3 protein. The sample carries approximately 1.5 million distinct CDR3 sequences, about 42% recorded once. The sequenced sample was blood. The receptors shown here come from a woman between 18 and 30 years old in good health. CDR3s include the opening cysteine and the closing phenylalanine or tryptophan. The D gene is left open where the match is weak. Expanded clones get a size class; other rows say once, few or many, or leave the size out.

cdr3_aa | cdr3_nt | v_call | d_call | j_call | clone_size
CAGSLGGGAWNEQFF | TGTGCCGGCAGCTTAGGCGGGGGGGCATGGAATGAGCAGTTCTTC | TRBV7-2 | TRBD2 | TRBJ2-1 | few
CAIGESKSSSTDTQYF | TGTGCCATCGGTGAGTCGAAATCTAGCAGCACAGATACGCAGTATTTT | TRBV10-3 | . | TRBJ2-3 | .
CASSAGLAGTYEQYF | TGTGCCAGCAGCGCGGGACTAGCGGGGACCTACGAGCAGTACTTC | TRBV9 | TRBD2 | TRBJ2-7 | few
CASSVSGLTYNSPLHF | TGTGCCAGCAGCGTATCCGGCCTCACCTATAATTCACCCCTCCACTTT | TRBV7-8 | . | TRBJ1-6 | .
CASSQSSGGANEQFF | TGTGCCAGCAGCCAATCTAGCGGGGGGGCGAATGAGCAGTTCTTC | TRBV6-2/TRBV6-3 | TRBD2 | TRBJ2-1 | few
CASSPPAAGVDTQYF | TGTGCCAGCAGTCCCCCCGCCGCGGGAGTAGACACGCAGTATTTT | TRBV6-5 | TRBD2 | TRBJ2-3 | .
CASSLASGGTGEQYF | TGTGCCAGCAGCTTAGCTAGCGGGGGGACGGGAGAGCAGTACTTC | TRBV7-2 | TRBD2 | TRBJ2-5 | .
CASSYSVTYEQYF | TGTGCCAGCAGTTACTCGGTTACCTACGAGCAGTACTTC | TRBV6-6 | . | TRBJ2-7 | many
CASSEAPSGANVLTF | TGTGCCAGCAGTGAAGCCCCCTCTGGGGCCAACGTCCTGACTTTC | TRBV2 | . | TRBJ2-6 | .
CASGAGSHYNEQFF | TGTGCCAGTGGCGCGGGAAGCCACTACAATGAGCAGTTCTTC | TRBV19 | . | TRBJ2-1 | .
CASGQRRYEQYF | TGTGCCAGCGGCCAGAGGCGGTACGAGCAGTACTTC | TRBV6-2/TRBV6-3 | . | TRBJ2-7 | .
CASSLRPSGHMGEQYF | TGTGCCAGCAGTTTACGGCCTAGCGGACACATGGGGGAGCAGTACTTC | TRBV27 | TRBD2 | TRBJ2-7 | .
CASSDRDGITDTQYF | TGTGCCAGCAGCGACCGGGACGGAATCACAGATACGCAGTATTTT | TRBV7-2 | . | TRBJ2-3 | few
CASSHRGGGELFF | TGTGCCAGCAGTCATAGGGGAGGCGGGGAGCTGTTTTTT | TRBV6-5 | . | TRBJ2-2 | .
CASSYRGPRGGTDTQYF | TGTGCCAGCAGTTACCGTGGACCCCGCGGCGGCACAGATACGCAGTATTTT | TRBV6-5 | . | TRBJ2-3 | once
CASSLAGTGGNGQPQHF | TGTGCCAGCAGTTTGGCGGGGACAGGGGGCAACGGTCAGCCCCAGCATTTT | TRBV28 | TRBD1 | TRBJ1-5 | .
CASSAGLVLSDTQYF | TGTGCCAGCAGCGCGGGACTAGTTCTGTCAGATACGCAGTATTTT | TRBV9 | TRBD2 | TRBJ2-3 | many
CASSYNKNEAFF | TGTGCCAGCAGTTACAACAAAAATGAAGCTTTCTTT | TRBV6-5 | . | TRBJ1-1 | few
CASSRTGLSYNSPLHF | TGTGCCAGCTCACGGACAGGGCTTAGCTATAATTCACCCCTCCACTTT | TRBV18 | TRBD1 | TRBJ1-6 | .
CAISGTVTYGYTF | TGTGCCATCAGTGGGACAGTGACTTATGGCTACACCTTC | TRBV10-3 | . | TRBJ1-2 | .
CASSPMETGELFF | TGTGCCAGCAGTCCCATGGAGACCGGGGAGCTGTTTTTT | TRBV12-3/TRBV12-4 | . | TRBJ2-2 | few
CSALAGGFNEQFF | TGCAGTGCTTTAGCGGGAGGGTTCAATGAGCAGTTCTTC | TRBV20-1 | TRBD2 | TRBJ2-1 | .
CASSYSGTGYEKLFF | TGCGCCAGCAGCTACTCCGGGACAGGATATGAAAAACTGTTTTTT | TRBV5-1 | TRBD1 | TRBJ1-4 | once
CASTISGTTRQPQHF | TGTGCCAGCACCATCTCCGGGACAACTAGGCAGCCCCAGCATTTT | TRBV7-2 | . | TRBJ1-5 | many
CASTSGIHEQFF | TGTGCCAGCACTAGCGGGATCCATGAGCAGTTCTTC | TRBV28 | TRBD2 | TRBJ2-1 | few
CASSQEVRDYNEQYF | TGTGCCAGCAGCCAAGAAGTCCGGGACTACAATGAGCAGTACTTC | TRBV4-2 | TRBD2 | TRBJ2-7 | .
CASCGSAGADTQYF | TGTGCCAGCTGCGGGTCTGCAGGGGCAGATACGCAGTATTTT | TRBV2 | . | TRBJ2-3 | few
CASSQDLGRREQYF | TGCGCCAGCAGCCAAGATCTTGGGCGGAGAGAGCAGTACTTC | TRBV4-3 | . | TRBJ2-5 | few
CSVEYRDRGYEQYF | TGCAGCGTTGAATACCGGGACAGGGGTTACGAGCAGTACTTC | TRBV29-1 | TRBD1 | TRBJ2-7 | many
CASSQGVSCEQYF | TGTGCCAGCAGCCAAGGCGTCTCCTGCGAGCAGTACTTC | TRBV3-1 | . | TRBJ2-7 | .
CAITANTEAFF | TGTGCCATTACAGCGAACACTGAAGCTTTCTTT | TRBV10-3 | . | TRBJ1-1 | few